Detailed here is one T cell receptor beta chain. This CDR3 comprises 17 residues. CDR1 and CDR2 (germline): MDHEN, SYDVKM. Trimming shortened V by 4 bases and J by 0 bases, and 18 bases separated the two germline ends. The sample comes from a study of blood T cell repertoires in COVID-19. Across the study: Spain, Italy and the United States supplied samples that represented acute and convalescent COVID-19.

Per the authors' pipeline: Nucleated cell number was recorded as an estimate derived from reference gene primer amplification. TCRdb's copy holds only in-frame clones and misses some; the assay was immunoSEQ multiplex PCR. V and J calls and clone size are those listed in that table; D and trimming were worked out from the DNA. The sample yields under 350,000 clones, 85% to 90% seen once. The V and J genes are TRBV28 and TRBJ1-1, with D possibly matching TRBD1 (6 bases). Material: peripheral blood. The sequence came from a woman between 25 and 40 years old with COVID-19, enrolled during active disease. CDR3 nucleotide sequence: TGTGCCAGCAGTTCCCCTCGACAGGAAACCATGAACACTGAAGCTTTCTTT. It codes for CASSSPRQETMNTEAFF.